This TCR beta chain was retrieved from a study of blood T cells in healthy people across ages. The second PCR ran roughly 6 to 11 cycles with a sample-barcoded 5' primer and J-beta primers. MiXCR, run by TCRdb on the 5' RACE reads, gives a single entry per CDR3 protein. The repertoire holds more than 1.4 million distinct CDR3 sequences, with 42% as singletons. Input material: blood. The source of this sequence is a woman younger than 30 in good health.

CDR3 sequence reads: CASSPASGRAGYEQYF. CDR3 coding DNA: TGTGCCAGCAGCCCAGCAAGCGGGAGGGCCGGGTACGAGCAGTACTTC. The chain combines TRBV3-1 with TRBJ2-7, with TRBD2 matching over 10 bases. Losses at the gene ends were 4 bases for V and 4 bases for J; bases not matched to a gene: 10. The germline gives CDR1 LGHDT, CDR2 YNNKEL (reference sequence). The length of the CDR3 is 16 residues.